This TCR beta chain was identified in a study of sequential checkpoint blockade in melanoma. In the study overall: Roughly 23 patients had matched tumor biopsies before treatment and at week 13 after nivolumab or ipilimumab alone.

Trimming took 4 bases from V and 7 from J, leaving 14 bases between them. The CDR3 sequence is 14 residues long. Germline V gene lookup returns CDR1 MNHGY and CDR2 SAAAGT. Whole-study results and caveats: Mutational load did not correlate with tumor T-cell fraction or clonality.

The protocol was immunoSEQ multiplex PCR, while the TCRdb copy is restricted to in-frame clones and leaves out a portion. The data show about 22,000 clones, about 27% seen once. This clone was counted a few times. Its antigen is unidentified. As to treatment: randomized to nivolumab then ipilimumab (arm A) or the reverse (arm B). The source is a human donor with melanoma. The gene calls are TRBV6-8 and TRBJ2-1, with a weak D call TRBD2 (7 bases). The sequencing used tumor tissue (inferred from file names), collected from a patient given nivolumab and ipilimumab in sequence. This CDR3 is CASSSRGAWNEQFF. CDR3 DNA: TGTGCCAGCAGTTCTCGGGGGGCCTGGAATGAGCAGTTCTTC.